The T cell receptor beta chain described here comes from a study of cytomegalovirus exposure and HLA in healthy donors. The CDR3 extends over 16 amino acids. Germline V gives CDR1 ENHRY, CDR2 SYGVKD. With V trimmed by 3 bases and J by 7 bases, 15 bases remained unmatched. Vbeta (60) and Jbeta (13) primers were used in the PCR. Assay used: immunoSEQ multiplex PCR; TCRdb lists only in-frame clones, some missing. The table has about 180,000 clones, roughly 85% seen once. General study results and limits: Both high specificity and high sensitivity reportedly marked the classifier's diagnosis of cytomegalovirus status.

Worth noting for this clone: Its antigen is currently unknown.

The chain combines TRBV10-3 with TRBJ2-7, with TRBD2 matching 7 bases. This receptor was obtained from a woman aged 40 to 50 in good health and CMV-seronegative. The sequenced sample was PBMCs. CDR3 nucleotides: TGTGCCATCAGTGAAATAGGGACTACCATCCAGGGAGAGCAGTACTTC. This gives the protein CAISEIGTTIQGEQYF.